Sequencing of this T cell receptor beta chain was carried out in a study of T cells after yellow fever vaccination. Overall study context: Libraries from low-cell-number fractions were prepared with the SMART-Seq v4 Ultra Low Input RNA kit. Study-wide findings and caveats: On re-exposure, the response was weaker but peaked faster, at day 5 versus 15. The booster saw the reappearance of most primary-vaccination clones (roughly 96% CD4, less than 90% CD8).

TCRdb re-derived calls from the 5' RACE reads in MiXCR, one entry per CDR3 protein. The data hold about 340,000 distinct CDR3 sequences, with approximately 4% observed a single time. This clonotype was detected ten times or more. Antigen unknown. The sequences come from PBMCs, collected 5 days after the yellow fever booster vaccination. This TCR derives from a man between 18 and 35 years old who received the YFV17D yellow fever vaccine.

Here the CDR3 reads CASSLPGSYGYTF. CDR3 DNA sequence: TGTGCCAGCAGCTTACCGGGATCCTATGGCTACACCTTC. V is TRBV11-2 and J is TRBJ1-2; D not resolved. CDR1 and CDR2 (germline): SGHAT, FQNNGV. The CDR3 extends over 13 amino acids. V gave up 2 bases and J gave up 4 bases, with 8 bases separating them. The whole variable domain, filled in from reference TRBV11-2 and TRBJ1-2, reads EAGVAQSPRYKIIEKRQSVAFWCNPISGHATLYWYQQILGQGPKLLIQFQNNGVVDDSQLPKDRFSAERLKGVDSTLKIQPAKLEDSAVYLCASSLPGSYGYTFGSGTRLTVV.